A selection of T cell receptor beta chains follows, all from one sample in a study of response to subunit inactivated influenza vaccine. TCRdb passed the RT-PCR reads through MiXCR, listing each CDR3 protein once. The sample contains around 580,000 distinct CDR3 sequences, 12% to 15% of which appear only once. Sample: PBMCs from blood, taken 11 to 12 days after vaccination. Source of these receptors: a man between 50 and 59 years old who received an inactivated influenza vaccine. CDR3s include the opening cysteine and the closing phenylalanine or tryptophan. D genes are given only for firm matches. Size is stated for part of the rows, as once, few or many counts, or as a class when the clone is expanded.

size	D	V	J	DNA	CDR3
few	.	TRBV25-1	TRBJ2-3	TGTGCCAGCAGTGGATATAGCACAGATACGCAGTACTTT	CASSGYSTDTQYF
.	TRBD2	TRBV12-3/TRBV12-4	TRBJ2-3	TGTGCCAGCAGTTCACGAATCGATAGCGGGAGGAATTCAGATACGCAGTATTTT	CASSSRIDSGRNSDTQYF
.	TRBD1	TRBV6-1	TRBJ2-1	TGTGCCAGCAGGAACGGACAGGGCGCCTACAATGAGCAGTTCTTC	CASRNGQGAYNEQFF
.	.	TRBV7-2	TRBJ2-7	TGTGCCAGCAGCTTAATGGGGGGATCCTACGAGCAGTACTTC	CASSLMGGSYEQYF
few	TRBD1	TRBV11-2	TRBJ2-2	TGTGCCAGCAGCTTAGATCTGGGCAGGGGGCGGTCCGGGGAGCTGTTTTTT	CASSLDLGRGRSGELFF
many	.	TRBV15	TRBJ2-6	TGTGCCACCAGCAGAAGATCCCCTGGGGCCAACGTCCTGACTTTC	CATSRRSPGANVLTF
many	TRBD1	TRBV12-3/TRBV12-4	TRBJ2-3	TGTGCCAGCAGTGCCACACAGGGGATGAGGCCAGATACGCAGTATTTT	CASSATQGMRPDTQYF
many	TRBD2	TRBV6-5	TRBJ2-1	TGTGCCAGCAGTTACACTAGCGGGGGGGGGAATGAGCAGTTCTTC	CASSYTSGGGNEQFF
.	TRBD2	TRBV12-3/TRBV12-4	TRBJ2-3	TGTGCCAGCAGTCTCCGGGGACTAGCGGGGAGATTCACAGATACGCAGTATTTT	CASSLRGLAGRFTDTQYF
few	TRBD2	TRBV10-3	TRBJ2-1	TGTGCCATCAGTGAACCAGCGGGAGGCCGCAGAGATGAGCAGTTCTTC	CAISEPAGGRRDEQFF
few	TRBD1	TRBV6-1	TRBJ1-3	TGTGCCAGCAGGAGACAGGGCTCTGGAAACACCATATATTTT	CASRRQGSGNTIYF
many	.	TRBV29-1	TRBJ2-5	TGCAGCGTTACAGGGCCTCCCCAAGAGACCCAGTACTTC	CSVTGPPQETQYF
many	.	TRBV12-3/TRBV12-4	TRBJ1-1	TGTGCCAGCAGTTTACGGGGGGAGGCTTTCTTT	CASSLRGEAFF
few	TRBD2	TRBV2	TRBJ2-3	TGTGCCAGCAGTGAAGCGCGTTCTAGCGGGAGCGATACGCAGTATTTT	CASSEARSSGSDTQYF
.	.	TRBV5-6	TRBJ2-7	TGTGCCAGCAGCTTTATTGTTGAGTCAGGGTTGTACTTC	CASSFIVESGLYF
few	.	TRBV10-2	TRBJ2-5	TGCGCCAGCAGTGAGTCGACTAGGCAAGAGACCCAGTACTTC	CASSESTRQETQYF
few	.	TRBV15	TRBJ1-5	TGTGCCACCAGCAGCTATCCGGCCAGCAATCAGCCCCAGCATTTT	CATSSYPASNQPQHF
few	.	TRBV30	TRBJ1-5	TGTGCCTGGAGTGAGGCGGGGTTTCAGCCCCAGCATTTT	CAWSEAGFQPQHF
many	TRBD1	TRBV5-1	TRBJ2-7	TGCGCCAGCAGCTTGGCTCCGGGACAGCTCTCCTACGAGCAGTACTTC	CASSLAPGQLSYEQYF
.	TRBD1	TRBV7-3	TRBJ2-1	TGTGCCAGCAGCCTGCCAACCGGGACAGGGTCCTACAATGAGCAGTTCTTC	CASSLPTGTGSYNEQFF
.	.	TRBV6-1	TRBJ2-7	TGTGCCAGCAGTGAAGCGCGGATACAGTACTTC	CASSEARIQYF
many	.	TRBV27	TRBJ2-3	TGTGCCAGCAGTCCTGGCCTGGCAGACACAGATACGCAGTATTTT	CASSPGLADTDTQYF
.	.	TRBV28	TRBJ2-5	TGTGCCAGCAGTCCCCAGGGGAGCCCGGAGACCCAGTACTTC	CASSPQGSPETQYF
.	.	TRBV20-1	TRBJ2-7	TGCAGTGCTAGAAGGGACAACTACGAGCAGTACTTC	CSARRDNYEQYF
.	.	TRBV7-2	TRBJ1-6	TGTGCCAGCAGCTCGTACGCCGGGGTAACACCCCTCCACTTT	CASSSYAGVTPLHF
few	.	TRBV7-6	TRBJ2-7	TGTGCCAGCAGCCTTACTCGGGACTCGAGCTCCTACGAGCAGTACTTC	CASSLTRDSSSYEQYF
.	.	TRBV5-1	TRBJ2-7	TGCGCCAGCACAGGGGACGGACCCTACGAGCAGTACTTC	CASTGDGPYEQYF
.	TRBD2	TRBV4-3	TRBJ2-2	TGCGCCAGCAGCCAAGAATGGGGGGGGGCCGGGGAGCTGTTTTTT	CASSQEWGGAGELFF